This passage covers 5 T cell receptor beta chains from one sample sequenced in a study of OX40 agonist ivuxolimab in advanced cancers. Sequencing was performed with immunoSEQ multiplex PCR; in TCRdb, only in-frame clones are kept and a portion is missing. The repertoire holds around 50,000 clones, with 85% to 90% as singletons. This material consisted of CD4+ or CD8+ T cells sorted from blood, taken in a trial of the OX40 agonist ivuxolimab. All receptors come from an adult with an advanced solid tumor such as melanoma, head and neck, liver or kidney cancer.

This chain's CDR3 is CASSHPAGGMDNEQFF. DNA of the CDR3: TGCGCCAGCAGCCATCCAGCGGGAGGGATGGACAATGAGCAGTTCTTC. The chain uses TRBV4-1 and TRBJ2-1, with 10 bases aligning to TRBD2. With 3 bases clipped from V and 5 bases from J, the junction kept 7 bases outside the gene matches. CDR3 size: 16 residues. In germline, CDR1 is MGHRA, CDR2 YSYEKL.

This chain joins TRBV7-2 and TRBJ2-2; D is uncertain. Trimming removed 6 bases from V and 4 bases from J, with 9 bases in between. Germline V gives CDR1 SGHTA, CDR2 FQGNSA. CDR3 length equals 13 residues. CDR3 amino acids: CASRWTGTGELFF. The CDR3 bases are TGTGCCAGCAGATGGACGGGCACCGGGGAGCTGTTTTTT.

The chain links TRBV2 to TRBJ2-1; D is unresolved. V dropped 3 bases and J dropped 6 bases, with 9 bases sitting between them. The CDR3 has 13 amino acids. Germline CDR1 reads SNHLY; CDR2 reads FYNNEI. This CDR3 reads CASSDGVANEQFF. The DNA for the CDR3 is TGTGCCAGCAGTGATGGGGTTGCCAATGAGCAGTTCTTC.

The V call is TRBV10-2, the J call TRBJ2-5; a weak D match, TRBD2 (5 bases). Germline lookup yields CDR1 WSHSY and CDR2 SAAADI. V was pared by 5 bases and J by 7 bases, with 17 bases between. This CDR3 is built from 14 residues. The CDR3 here is CASSRTAEGATQYF. The CDR3 DNA reads TGCGCCAGCAGTCGCACAGCTGAGGGAGCGACCCAGTACTTC.

For the CDR3, the DNA is TGCGCCAGCAGCTCCGGACTAGCGGGAGATTCAGAGACCCAGTACTTC. The encoded protein is CASSSGLAGDSETQYF. V usage is TRBV5-1 and J usage is TRBJ2-5; 13 bases match TRBD2. This CDR3 has 16 amino acids. Germline values: CDR1 SGHRS, CDR2 YFSETQ. The V and J ends lost 3 bases and 4 bases, in that order; junction bases with no gene match: 6.